This paragraph covers one TCR beta chain sequence. Its antigen is currently not known. Per-nucleotide qualities are absent, and no much larger clonotype sits a single base away. The library was prepared using 5' RACE. TCRdb names NextSeq 500 as the instrument used. In the TCR library protocol, a unique molecular identifier was attached to each TCR cDNA molecule so that PCR and sequencing errors could be corrected. Regarding the original processing steps: TCR identification, UMI-based error correction and CDR3 extraction were all carried out with Decombinator tools. Expanded TCRs were defined as those above a frequency of 2 per 1,000, corresponding to the top 1% of the tumor frequency distribution. Each repertoire was subsampled 100 times to 5,000 TCRs, after which Renyi diversity was computed with the R vegan package. CDR3 similarity networks were built from amino acid triplet string-kernel similarity, with CDR3s being connected when pairwise similarity was above 0.82. Using fastp trimming at Q25 and MiXCR clonotype assembly, TCRdb reanalyzed the public sequencing data and kept in-frame beta chains. Each entry merges the rows of one CDR3 protein and shows their most common DNA and genes. TCRdb assigned the V and J calls; the authors' analysis was not used. The sample table contains 75,000 to 85,000 distinct CDR3 sequences; only one count was recorded for approximately 18% of them. Jointly, the top ten make up roughly 6.2% of the sample.

There are 16 amino acids in the CDR3, from cysteine to phenylalanine inclusive. Just CDR3 DNA is preserved here, 48 bases in frame from base 1. V ends up 7 bases short and J 5 bases short, with an unmatched junction base count of 13. The record originates from a study of spatial heterogeneity in lung cancer (dated by TCRdb to the late 2010s). With regard to the full study: More beta-chain than alpha-chain transcripts were consistently detected, likely reflecting higher beta-chain transcript abundance. Nonsynonymous mutation counts, determined by whole-exome sequencing of tumor tissue, were related to features of the TCR repertoire. In the raw uncorrected reads, each unique combination of TCR and UMI appeared on average more than ten times. The study quantitatively compared TCR alpha and beta repertoires across multiple tumor regions, matched nontumor lung and blood in non-small cell lung cancer. Both alpha and beta chains were TCR-sequenced in samples taken at surgery, namely 220 tumor regions, more than 62 matched nontumor lung samples and roughly 56 PBMC samples.

The sample's time point label, decoded: sample taken at primary tumor resection. Without any cell sorting, TCR sequencing was performed on whole RNA extracted either from tumor and nontumor lung tissue or from cryopreserved PBMC samples. Donors were 65 to 85 patients with early-stage, untreated non-small cell lung cancer from the lung TRACERx cohort. Only patients with enough RNA available from two or more tumor regions were chosen for TCR sequencing. Summary of the overall study and its limitations: Confirming at a functional level the hypothesis that regional TCRs recognize regional mutations was considered to require additional single-cell paired TCR alpha and beta sequencing. Ubiquitous expanded tumor TCRs showed up in blood more often at tumor resection than at routine follow-up.

The sequence came from a male donor with early-stage non-small cell lung cancer. Source: PBMCs, taken at surgery. The chain joins TRBV23-1 to TRBJ2-3; TRBD1 lines up with 9 middle nucleotides. TRBV23-1 is designated an ORF whose function remains uncertain. The CDR3 protein: CASKEAGTGNEDTQYF. Read as DNA, the sequence is TGCGCCAGCAAAGAGGCCGGGACAGGGAATGAAGATACGCAGTATTTT.